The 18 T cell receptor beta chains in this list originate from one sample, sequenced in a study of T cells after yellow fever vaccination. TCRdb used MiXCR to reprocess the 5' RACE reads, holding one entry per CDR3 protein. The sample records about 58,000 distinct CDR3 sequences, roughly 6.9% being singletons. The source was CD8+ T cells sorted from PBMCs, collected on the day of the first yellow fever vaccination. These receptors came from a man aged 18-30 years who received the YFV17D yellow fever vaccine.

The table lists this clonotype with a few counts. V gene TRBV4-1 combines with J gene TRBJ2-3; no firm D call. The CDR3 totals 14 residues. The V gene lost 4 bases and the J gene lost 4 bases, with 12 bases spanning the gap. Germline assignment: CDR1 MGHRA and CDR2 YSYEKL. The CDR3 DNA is TGCGCCAGCAGCCCCGCTCTCTTAGCAGATACGCAGTATTTT. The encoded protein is CASSPALLADTQYF.

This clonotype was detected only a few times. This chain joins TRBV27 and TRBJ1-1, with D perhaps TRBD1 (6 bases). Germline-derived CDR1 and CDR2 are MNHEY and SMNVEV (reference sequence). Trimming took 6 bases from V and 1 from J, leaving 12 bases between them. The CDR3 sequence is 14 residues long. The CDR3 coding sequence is TGTGCCAGCAGGCTCCAAGGGGGGAACACTGAAGCTTTCTTT. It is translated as CASRLQGGNTEAFF.

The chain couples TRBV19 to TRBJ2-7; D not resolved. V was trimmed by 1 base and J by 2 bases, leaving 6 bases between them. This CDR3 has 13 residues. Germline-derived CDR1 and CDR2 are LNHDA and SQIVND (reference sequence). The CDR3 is CASSIVGAYEQYF. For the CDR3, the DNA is TGTGCCAGTAGTATAGTCGGCGCCTACGAGCAGTACTTC. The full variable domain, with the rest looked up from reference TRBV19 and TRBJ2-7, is DGGITQSPKYLFRKEGQNVTLSCEQNLNHDAMYWYRQDPGQGLRLIYYSQIVNDFQKGDIAEGYSVSREKKESFPLTVTSAQKNPTAFYLCASSIVGAYEQYFGPGTRLTVT.

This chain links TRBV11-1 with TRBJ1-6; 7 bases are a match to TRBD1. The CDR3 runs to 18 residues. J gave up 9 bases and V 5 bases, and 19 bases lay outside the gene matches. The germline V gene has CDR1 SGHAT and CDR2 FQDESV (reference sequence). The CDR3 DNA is TGTGCCAGCAGCCACCTACCAGACAGGGAGGAACGCGGTTCACCCCTCCACTTT. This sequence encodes CASSHLPDREERGSPLHF.

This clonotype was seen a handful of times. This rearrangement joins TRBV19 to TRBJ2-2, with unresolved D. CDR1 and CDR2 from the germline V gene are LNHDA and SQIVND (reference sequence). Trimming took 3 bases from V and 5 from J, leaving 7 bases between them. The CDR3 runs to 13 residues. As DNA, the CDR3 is TGTGCCAGTAGTATCGCAGGAACCGGGGAGCTGTTTTTT. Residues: CASSIAGTGELFF.

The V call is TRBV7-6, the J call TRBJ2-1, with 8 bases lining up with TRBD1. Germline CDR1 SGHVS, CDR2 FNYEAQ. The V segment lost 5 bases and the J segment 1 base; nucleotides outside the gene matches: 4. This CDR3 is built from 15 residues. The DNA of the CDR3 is TGTGCCAGCAGCGGACAGGGAGATTCCTACAATGAGCAGTTCTTC. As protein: CASSGQGDSYNEQFF.

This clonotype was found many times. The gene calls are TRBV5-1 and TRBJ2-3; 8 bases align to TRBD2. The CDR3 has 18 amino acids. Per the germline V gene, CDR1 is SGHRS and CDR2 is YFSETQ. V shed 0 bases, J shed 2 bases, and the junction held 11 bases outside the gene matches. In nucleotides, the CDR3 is TGCGCCAGCAGCTTGGCCGGGGGAGCGGGGGTTACCACAGATACGCAGTATTTT. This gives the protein CASSLAGGAGVTTDTQYF.

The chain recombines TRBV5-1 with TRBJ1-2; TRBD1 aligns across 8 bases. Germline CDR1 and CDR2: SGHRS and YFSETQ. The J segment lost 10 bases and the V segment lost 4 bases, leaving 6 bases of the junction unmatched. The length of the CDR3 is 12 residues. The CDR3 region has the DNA TGCGCCAGCAGCCCTCAGGGGGCTGACTACACCTTC. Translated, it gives CASSPQGADYTF. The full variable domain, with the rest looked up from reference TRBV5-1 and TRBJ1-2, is KAGVTQTPRYLIKTRGQQVTLSCSPISGHRSVSWYQQTPGQGLQFLFEYFSETQRNKGNFPGRFSGRQFSNSRSEMNVSTLELGDSALYLCASSPQGADYTFGSGTRLTVV.

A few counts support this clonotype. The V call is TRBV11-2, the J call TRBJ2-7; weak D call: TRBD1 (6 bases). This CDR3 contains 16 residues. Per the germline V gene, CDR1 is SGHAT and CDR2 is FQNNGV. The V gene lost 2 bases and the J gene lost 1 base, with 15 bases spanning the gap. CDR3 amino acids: CASSLSQGSRSYEQYF. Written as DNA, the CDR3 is TGTGCCAGCAGCTTATCGCAGGGGTCTAGGTCCTACGAGCAGTACTTC.

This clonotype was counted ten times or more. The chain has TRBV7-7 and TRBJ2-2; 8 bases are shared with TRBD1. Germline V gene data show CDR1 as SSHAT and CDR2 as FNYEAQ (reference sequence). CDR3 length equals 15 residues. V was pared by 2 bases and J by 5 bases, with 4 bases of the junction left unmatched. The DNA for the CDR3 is TGTGCCAGCAGCTTAAAGACAGGGGTGACCGGGGAGCTGTTTTTT. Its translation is CASSLKTGVTGELFF.

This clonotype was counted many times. The DNA of the CDR3 is TGTGCCAGCAGCCAAATGACAGCCTCCCTTCAAGAGACCCAGTACTTC. Amino acids: CASSQMTASLQETQYF. V gene TRBV7-2 combines with J gene TRBJ2-5; possible D gene TRBD1, 5 bases. The CDR3 covers 16 residues. Germline V gives CDR1 SGHTA, CDR2 FQGNSA. The ends were cut back, 5 bases at V and 2 bases at J, with 18 bases in the middle.

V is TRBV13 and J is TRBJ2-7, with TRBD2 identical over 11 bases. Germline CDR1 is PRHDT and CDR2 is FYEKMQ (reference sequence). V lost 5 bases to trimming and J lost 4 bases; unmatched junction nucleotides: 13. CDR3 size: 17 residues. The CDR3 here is CASSVSGGAGGAYEQYF. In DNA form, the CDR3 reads TGTGCCAGCAGCGTTAGCGGGGGGGCCGGTGGGGCGTACGAGCAGTACTTC.

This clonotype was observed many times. DNA for the CDR3: TGCGCCAGCAGCCACCGGGGGCAAGGTGACTCACCCCTCCACTTT. Its translation: CASSHRGQGDSPLHF. The chain employs TRBV4-1 and TRBJ1-6, with D perhaps TRBD1 (6 bases). The germline V gene encodes CDR1 MGHRA and CDR2 YSYEKL. The V gene lost 3 bases and the J gene lost 10 bases, with 16 bases spanning the gap. The CDR3 contains 15 residues.

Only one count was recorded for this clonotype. The CDR3 DNA reads as TGCGCCAGCAGCCATGGGCCCTGGCAGGGGGGGAATCAGCCCCAGCATTTT. Its translation: CASSHGPWQGGNQPQHF. This sequence joins TRBV4-1 and TRBJ1-5; 7 bases match TRBD1. After removal of 3 bases from V and 4 bases from J, the junction contained 12 bases not matched to a gene. Germline V gene sequence: CDR1 MGHRA, CDR2 YSYEKL. This CDR3 contains 17 residues.

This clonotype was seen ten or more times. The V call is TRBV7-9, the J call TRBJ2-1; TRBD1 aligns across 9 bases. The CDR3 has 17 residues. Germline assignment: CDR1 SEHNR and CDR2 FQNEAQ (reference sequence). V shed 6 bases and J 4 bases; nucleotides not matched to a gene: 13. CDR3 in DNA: TGTGCCAGCAGACATTCCGTGCCGGGACAGGGTTACAATGAGCAGTTCTTC. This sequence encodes CASRHSVPGQGYNEQFF.

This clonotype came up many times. The CDR3 protein is CASSLAPGGNQPQHF. The CDR3, as DNA: TGTGCCAGCAGCTTAGCGCCCGGGGGGAATCAGCCCCAGCATTTT. This rearrangement joins TRBV7-2 to TRBJ1-5; D is possibly TRBD1 (5 bases). This CDR3 has 15 amino acids. Germline assignment: CDR1 SGHTA and CDR2 FQGNSA. Trimming left V 0 bases short and J 4 bases short, with 10 bases between.

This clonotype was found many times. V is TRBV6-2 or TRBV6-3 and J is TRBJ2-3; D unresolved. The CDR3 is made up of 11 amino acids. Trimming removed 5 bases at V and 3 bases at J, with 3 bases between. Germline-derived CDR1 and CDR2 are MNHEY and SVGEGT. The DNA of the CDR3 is TGTGCCAGCAGTCATACAGATACGCAGTATTTT. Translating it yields CASSHTDTQYF.

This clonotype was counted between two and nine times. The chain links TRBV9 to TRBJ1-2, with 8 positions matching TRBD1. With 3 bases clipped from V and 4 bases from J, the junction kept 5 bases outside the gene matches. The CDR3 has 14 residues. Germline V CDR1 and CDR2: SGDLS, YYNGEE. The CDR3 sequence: CASSEVQGGYGYTF. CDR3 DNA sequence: TGTGCCAGCAGCGAGGTACAGGGGGGCTATGGCTACACCTTC.